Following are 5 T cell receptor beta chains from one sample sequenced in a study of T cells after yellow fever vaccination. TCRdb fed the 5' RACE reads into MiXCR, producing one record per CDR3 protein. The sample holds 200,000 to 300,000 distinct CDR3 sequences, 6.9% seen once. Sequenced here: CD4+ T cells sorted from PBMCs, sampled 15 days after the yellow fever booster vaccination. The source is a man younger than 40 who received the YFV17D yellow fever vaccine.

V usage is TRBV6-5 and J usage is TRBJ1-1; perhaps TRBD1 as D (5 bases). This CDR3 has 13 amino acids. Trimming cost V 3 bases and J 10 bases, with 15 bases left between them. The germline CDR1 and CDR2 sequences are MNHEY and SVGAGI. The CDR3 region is CASSYNGGSGAFF. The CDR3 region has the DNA TGTGCCAGCAGTTATAATGGGGGTAGTGGAGCTTTCTTT.

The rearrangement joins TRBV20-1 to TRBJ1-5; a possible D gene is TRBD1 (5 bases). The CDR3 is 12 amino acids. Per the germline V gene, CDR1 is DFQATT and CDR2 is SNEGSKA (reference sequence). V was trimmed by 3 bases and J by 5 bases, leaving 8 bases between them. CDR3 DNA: TGCAGTGCTAGTTTAGGGGATCAGCCCCAGCATTTT. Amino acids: CSASLGDQPQHF.

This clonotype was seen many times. CDR3 nucleotide sequence: TGTGCCAGCGCTAAAGAGACCCAGTACTTC. Translating gives CASAKETQYF. The V and J genes are TRBV25-1 and TRBJ2-5, with D unclear. The CDR3 is made up of 10 amino acids. Germline V lookup: CDR1 MGHDK, CDR2 SYGVNS. Trimming removed 8 bases from V and 3 bases from J, with 4 bases in between.

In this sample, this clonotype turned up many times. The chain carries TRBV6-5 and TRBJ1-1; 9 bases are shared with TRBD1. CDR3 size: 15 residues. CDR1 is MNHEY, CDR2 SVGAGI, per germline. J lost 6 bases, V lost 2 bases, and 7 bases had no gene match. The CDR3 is CASSYPGQGRAEAFF. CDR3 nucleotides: TGTGCCAGCAGTTACCCCGGACAGGGGAGAGCTGAAGCTTTCTTT.

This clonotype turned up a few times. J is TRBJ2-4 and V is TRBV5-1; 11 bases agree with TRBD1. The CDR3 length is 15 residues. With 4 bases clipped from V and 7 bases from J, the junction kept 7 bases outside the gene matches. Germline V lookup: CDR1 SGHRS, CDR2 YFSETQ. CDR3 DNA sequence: TGCGCCAGCAGCCCAGGACAGGGGGCGCTTAACATTCAGTACTTC. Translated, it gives CASSPGQGALNIQYF. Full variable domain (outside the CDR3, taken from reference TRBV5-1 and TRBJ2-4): KAGVTQTPRYLIKTRGQQVTLSCSPISGHRSVSWYQQTPGQGLQFLFEYFSETQRNKGNFPGRFSGRQFSNSRSEMNVSTLELGDSALYLCASSPGQGALNIQYFGAGTRLSVL.